This T cell receptor beta chain is drawn from a study of technical replicates of blood from a few donors. The CDR3 is made up of 15 amino acids. The method was immunoSEQ multiplex PCR; TCRdb's version includes in-frame clones alone and lacks a portion of them. The table shows some 60,000 clones, with 75% to 95% occurring only once. The sample was PBMCs. This sequence joins TRBV7-5 and TRBJ1-2; TRBD1 was called by the table and not checked on the DNA. TRBV7-5 is classified as a pseudogene. This TCR came from a human donor in good health. Some clones in this sample may be carry-over from other donors' samples. The CDR3 bases are TGTGTCAGAAGCTTAAGCTGGGGGCGGAACTATGGCTACACCTTC. As protein: CVRSLSWGRNYGYTF.